Included here is one TCR beta chain sequence, with context. The antigen remains undetermined. The germline gives CDR1 MNHNY, CDR2 SVGAGI (reference sequence). V was shortened by 5 bases and J by 10 bases, with 15 bases between the two germline ends. The CDR3 loop spans 13 amino acids. This sample is part of a study of immune evolution from preneoplasia to lung adenocarcinoma. Turning to the study itself: HLA loss of heterozygosity: roughly 7.5% AIS, 15% MIA, about 35% ADC, none AAH. Regarding the study as a whole: T cell clonality was higher in KRAS-mutant than EGFR-mutant or wild-type nodules.

Nucleic acids came from premalignant or tumor cells enriched by macro-dissection. Some clones are missing from TCRdb's copy, which holds only in-frame ones; the method was immunoSEQ multiplex PCR. Among roughly 10,000 clones listed, more than 75% were seen once. Sequenced material: FFPE invasive lung adenocarcinoma tissue. This TCR was recovered from a person aged 65 to 85 with invasive lung adenocarcinoma. Some clones in this sample may be carry-over from other donors' samples. The rearrangement uses TRBV6-6 and TRBJ1-5; no clear D. The CDR3, as DNA: TGTGCCAGCAGTCCCGACGATGGGTCCCCCCAGCATTTT. This translates into CASSPDDGSPQHF.